This TCR beta chain is from a study of Graves' ophthalmopathy and Graves' hyperthyroidism. Across the whole study: Untreated patients at initial diagnosis provided peripheral blood. Broader study findings: Detection in blood was also observed for most expanded thyroid clonotypes above 0.001 frequency. Distinction of ophthalmopathy from stable hyperthyroidism by a 13-signature model reached approximately 89% sensitivity and 75% to 84% specificity.

Ten or more counts support this clonotype. The antigen remains undetermined. TCR beta CDR3 amplification used RNA transcripts. After a first-round RT-PCR with HTBI primers, a second-round multiplex PCR was run. TCRdb re-analysed the multiplex PCR reads in MiXCR, keeping a single row per CDR3 protein. Among approximately 460,000 distinct CDR3 sequences listed, approximately 15% were seen once. Sequencing was done on a sample of blood. The sequence was obtained from a woman between 25 and 40 years old with Graves' ophthalmopathy.

CDR3 protein: CASGLVITRITAYSRGYTF. The CDR3 bases are TGTGCTAGTGGTTTGGTAATAACGAGGATAACCGCCTACTCTCGGGGCTACACCTTC. This chain uses TRBV12-5 with TRBJ1-2; no reliable D call. V dropped 0 bases and J dropped 8 bases, with 28 bases sitting between them. Germline V gene data show CDR1 as LGHNT and CDR2 as FRNRAP. The CDR3 extends over 19 amino acids.